This passage covers 28 T cell receptor beta chains from one sample sequenced in a study of blood T cell repertoires in COVID-19 (dated by TCRdb to the early 2020s). Libraries were prepared through the immunoSEQ multiplex PCR assay. TCRdb mirrors the immuneACCESS table, restricted to in-frame sequences. Some clones are absent from its copies; in checked studies, under half trace to an unresolved V gene, and the reason for the others is unknown. The sample includes about 200,000 clones, with around 84% observed a single time. The ten most abundant clones make up about 2.9% of the sample. Material for sequencing was peripheral blood. These receptors were taken from a man aged 55 to 69 with acute or convalescent COVID-19.

V usage is TRBV24-1 and J usage is TRBJ2-1; D unresolved. The germline gives CDR1 KGHDR, CDR2 SFDVKD. The CDR3 has 12 residues. Trimming left V 9 bases short and J 6 bases short, with 11 bases between. Written as DNA, the CDR3 is TGTGCCACCGGCCAATCAGTCAATGAGCAGTTCTTC. Translated: CATGQSVNEQFF.

The rearrangement uses TRBV5-4 and TRBJ2-5, with D hard to call. CDR1 and CDR2 (germline): SGHNT, YYREEE (reference sequence). The CDR3 runs 13 residues. Between the trimmed V and J ends, which lost 0 bases and 7 bases, there was a span of 10 bases. The CDR3 spells CASSLVPLGTQYF. The CDR3 region has the DNA TGTGCCAGCAGCTTGGTGCCCCTCGGGACCCAGTACTTC.

In its sample, this clone was seen once. The V and J genes are TRBV7-9 and TRBJ2-3, with 12 bases lining up with TRBD2. The J segment lost 1 base and the V segment lost 5 bases, leaving 7 bases of the junction unmatched. The CDR3 sequence is 17 residues long. Per the germline V gene, CDR1 is SEHNR and CDR2 is FQNEAQ (reference sequence). The CDR3 sequence: CASSPGLAGMGTDTQYF. The CDR3 DNA follows: TGTGCCAGCAGCCCAGGACTAGCGGGGATGGGCACAGATACGCAGTATTTT.

The chain links TRBV13 to TRBJ2-1; 7 bases are a match to TRBD1. This CDR3 spans 16 amino acids. CDR1 is PRHDT and CDR2 is FYEKMQ in the germline V gene (reference sequence). Trimming took 4 bases from V and 7 from J; bases not matched to a gene: 13. DNA of the CDR3: TGTGCCAGCAGCTGGCACTCCGGGACAGAGACGAATGAGCAGTTCTTC. It is translated as CASSWHSGTETNEQFF.

V usage is TRBV28 and J usage is TRBJ1-6; the match to TRBD1 covers 11 bases. V lost 5 bases to trimming and J lost 2 bases; unmatched junction nucleotides: 2. CDR1 is MDHEN and CDR2 is SYDVKM in the germline V gene. The CDR3 loop spans 16 amino acids. CDR3 residues: CASSGGQGAYNSPLHF. The CDR3 DNA reads TGTGCCAGCAGTGGGGGACAGGGGGCCTATAATTCACCCCTCCACTTT.

This chain joins TRBV4-2 and TRBJ1-1; D might be TRBD1 (5 bases). With 0 bases removed from V and 4 bases from J, the gap between germline ends came to 12 bases. Germline V lookup: CDR1 LGHNA, CDR2 YNFKEQ. This CDR3 is built from 15 residues. The CDR3 coding sequence is TGTGCCAGCAGCCAAGATTCCGGGGGTGGCACTGAAGCTTTCTTT. Amino acid sequence: CASSQDSGGGTEAFF.

This chain joins TRBV2 and TRBJ1-1, with unresolved D. The germline CDR1 and CDR2 sequences are SNHLY and FYNNEI. The V end lost 7 bases, the J end lost 4 bases, and 13 bases lay between the germline ends. CDR3 length equals 13 residues. The CDR3 bases are TGTGCCAGCATGTATAGGGAGGGCACTGAAGCTTTCTTT. This gives the protein CASMYREGTEAFF.

The V and J genes are TRBV6-5 and TRBJ2-7; TRBD1 aligns across 8 bases. The CDR3 covers 15 residues. CDR1 and CDR2 from the germline V gene are MNHEY and SVGAGI. The V gene end was trimmed by 5 bases and the J gene end by 3 bases; junction bases not matched to a gene: 9. The CDR3 DNA follows: TGTGCCAGCAGTACAGGGGGAGAGGGAGGCTACGAGCAGTACTTC. Translated: CASSTGGEGGYEQYF.

This clone was picked up one time. The chain joins TRBV11-2 to TRBJ1-3, with D uncertain. Trimming stripped 5 bases from V and 1 base from J, with 21 bases between. The CDR3 contains 18 residues. Germline V lookup: CDR1 SGHAT, CDR2 FQNNGV. CDR3: CASSPPPTGSASGNTIYF. CDR3 nucleotides: TGTGCCAGCAGCCCGCCCCCAACGGGATCGGCATCTGGAAACACCATATATTTT.

The V gene is TRBV21-1, the J gene TRBJ1-1. TRBV21-1 is a pseudogene. The CDR3 covers 14 residues. DNA of the CDR3: TGTGCCAGCAGCCCCGTGCGGGACCACACTGAAGCTTTCTTT. This gives the protein CASSPVRDHTEAFF.

In this sample, this clone turned up once. V is TRBV3-1 (or the pseudogene TRBV3-2) and J is TRBJ2-7, with 10 bases matching TRBD2. The CDR3 covers 14 residues. Germline values: CDR1 LGHDT, CDR2 YNNKEL (reference sequence). The ends lost 3 bases at V and 6 bases at J; junction bases unmatched: 5. The CDR3 reads CASSHGLADAEQYF. The CDR3, as DNA: TGTGCCAGCAGCCACGGACTAGCGGATGCCGAGCAGTACTTC.

The chain uses TRBV7-9 and TRBJ1-2; D is uncertain. The CDR3 sequence is 15 residues long. Looked up from germline, CDR1 is SEHNR and CDR2 is FQNEAQ (reference sequence). Trimming took 1 base from V and 4 from J, leaving 13 bases between them. The CDR3 DNA sequence: TGTGCCAGCAGCTTAGACCTCAGACTGATCTATGGCTACACCTTC. This encodes CASSLDLRLIYGYTF.

The rearrangement links TRBV5-5 to TRBJ2-3, with 7 bases lining up with TRBD2. J gave up 0 bases and V 0 bases, and 7 bases lay outside the gene matches. Germline CDR1 SGHKS, CDR2 YYEKEE (reference sequence). The CDR3 sequence is 17 residues long. The CDR3 sequence: CASSLGRPSGSTDTQYF. In DNA, the CDR3 is TGTGCCAGCAGCTTGGGGCGGCCTAGCGGTAGCACAGATACGCAGTATTTT.

In this sample, this clone turned up once. The CDR3 sequence is CASSPPGTGQETQYF. The DNA of the CDR3 is TGTGCCAGCTCACCACCCGGGACAGGGCAAGAGACCCAGTACTTC. The chain couples TRBV18 to TRBJ2-5; 9 bases are a match to TRBD1. Germline-derived CDR1 and CDR2 are KGHSH and LQKENI. With V trimmed by 0 bases and J by 2 bases, 1 base remained unmatched. This CDR3 has 15 amino acids.

This chain uses TRBV5-1 with TRBJ2-3; 7 bases are a match to TRBD2. This CDR3 contains 16 residues. The germline CDR1 and CDR2 sequences are SGHRS and YFSETQ. Trimming at V came to 3 bases and at J to 0 bases, leaving 7 bases not matched to a gene. The CDR3 DNA follows: TGCGCCAGCAGCTCCGGAGCGGGGACTAGCACAGATACGCAGTATTTT. It yields the protein CASSSGAGTSTDTQYF.

J is TRBJ1-2 and V is TRBV19; D not resolved. CDR1 and CDR2 (germline): LNHDA, SQIVND (reference sequence). The CDR3 is 13 residues long. V was pared by 7 bases and J by 8 bases, with 17 bases between. The CDR3 DNA sequence: TGTGCCAGTACCCGTATCCCGGACTTAGGCTACACCTTC. It yields the protein CASTRIPDLGYTF.

V and J are TRBV2 and TRBJ2-1, with no clear D. CDR1 is SNHLY, CDR2 FYNNEI, per germline. Trimming shortened V by 1 base and J by 0 bases, and 13 bases separated the two germline ends. The CDR3 extends over 17 amino acids. CDR3 sequence (DNA): TGTGCCAGCAGTGAAGTGCTGACATCAAGCTCCTACAATGAGCAGTTCTTC. Amino acids: CASSEVLTSSSYNEQFF.

V and J are TRBV5-8 and TRBJ1-6; 8 positions agree with TRBD1. Trimming at V came to 7 bases and at J to 2 bases, leaving 5 bases not matched to a gene. The CDR3 is 15 amino acids. Germline CDR1 SGHTS, CDR2 YDEGEE. CDR3 sequence reads: CASGRGPTYNSPLHF. In nucleotides, the CDR3 is TGTGCCAGCGGCAGGGGGCCAACCTATAATTCACCCCTCCACTTT.

This clone was detected only once. The genes are TRBV5-1 and TRBJ2-5; 8 nucleotides match TRBD1. Germline V gene sequence: CDR1 SGHRS, CDR2 YFSETQ. CDR3 length: 13 amino acids. Trimming removed 7 bases from V and 4 bases from J; junction bases left unmatched: 6. The CDR3 DNA follows: TGCGCCAGCGCGACAGGGGCCCCAGAGACCCAGTACTTC. Translating gives CASATGAPETQYF.

This chain connects TRBV10-3 to TRBJ2-2, with 8 bases fitting TRBD1. V gave up 6 bases and J gave up 7 bases; unmatched junction bases: 10. This CDR3 has 15 residues. Germline CDR1 reads ENHRY; CDR2 reads SYGVKD. The CDR3 DNA reads as TGTGCCATCAGCGAGAGGACAGGGCGTATCGGGGAGCTGTTTTTT. It codes for CAISERTGRIGELFF.

This chain uses TRBV7-9 with TRBJ1-1; D gene uncertain. CDR1 SEHNR and CDR2 FQNEAQ come from the germline V gene (reference sequence). The CDR3 runs to 12 residues. V lost 3 bases to trimming and J lost 4 bases, with 6 bases between them. CDR3 DNA sequence: TGTGCCAGCAGCTTCGGAGCCACTGAAGCTTTCTTT. Translation: CASSFGATEAFF.

The rearrangement uses TRBV28 and TRBJ1-5, with 8 bases that match TRBD1. The ends lost 6 bases at V and 4 bases at J; junction bases unmatched: 5. This CDR3 spans 14 amino acids. Germline V gene lookup returns CDR1 MDHEN and CDR2 SYDVKM. This chain's CDR3 is CASRTQGVNQPQHF. Here the CDR3 DNA reads TGTGCCAGCAGGACACAGGGGGTGAATCAGCCCCAGCATTTT.

CDR3 amino acids: CASSAPGGRNSPLHF. The CDR3 bases are TGTGCCAGCAGCGCCCCGGGGGGGAGGAATTCACCCCTCCACTTT. J is TRBJ1-6 and V is TRBV9; perhaps TRBD1 as D (5 bases). There are 15 residues in the CDR3. Germline lookup yields CDR1 SGDLS and CDR2 YYNGEE. The germline V and J ends were trimmed by 3 bases and 7 bases, with 14 bases remaining between them.

The CDR3, as DNA: TGTGCCAGCAGTCCCGCCACAGAGGGGGGGGGCTACACCTTC. Amino acid sequence: CASSPATEGGGYTF. The V and J genes are TRBV28 and TRBJ1-2, with a possible D match to TRBD1 (6 bases). Germline-derived CDR1 and CDR2 are MDHEN and SYDVKM. The germline V and J ends were trimmed by 5 bases and 8 bases, with 18 bases remaining between them. The CDR3 is 14 residues long.

The chain employs TRBV6-5 and TRBJ1-6; 8 bases are a match to TRBD1. Germline V gene lookup returns CDR1 MNHEY and CDR2 SVGAGI. The CDR3 length is 15 residues. V dropped 5 bases and J dropped 11; count of bases not matched to a gene: 11. CDR3 region: CASSPLTGGVAPLHF. CDR3 DNA: TGTGCCAGCAGTCCTCTTACAGGGGGTGTCGCACCCCTCCACTTT.

The gene calls are TRBV4-2 and TRBJ2-7; possibly TRBD1 for D (6 bases). CDR3 size: 14 residues. Trimming cost V 5 bases and J 0 bases, with 11 bases left between them. Germline loops: CDR1 LGHNA, CDR2 YNFKEQ. CDR3 in DNA: TGTGCCAGCAGCACAGGGCAATTCTCCTACGAGCAGTACTTC. Translation: CASSTGQFSYEQYF.

The chain carries TRBV4-2 and TRBJ2-1; 7 nucleotides align to TRBD2. The CDR3 is 18 residues long. Germline CDR1 reads LGHNA; CDR2 reads YNFKEQ. The V segment lost 3 bases and the J segment 9 bases; nucleotides outside the gene matches: 20. DNA of the CDR3: TGTGCCAGCAGCCAGGCGATCGGGGGGTCCCTCGGCTCAGGTGAGCAGTTCTTC. Amino acids: CASSQAIGGSLGSGEQFF.

This clone occurred once. This chain joins TRBV7-9 and TRBJ2-1; 9 nucleotides agree with TRBD2. CDR1 and CDR2 (germline): SEHNR, FQNEAQ (reference sequence). The ends lost 2 bases at V and 6 bases at J; junction bases unmatched: 8. CDR3 length: 16 amino acids. The CDR3 nucleotides are TGTGCCAGCAGCTTATTCGGCGGGGGGGCTGCCAATGAGCAGTTCTTC. Residues: CASSLFGGGAANEQFF.